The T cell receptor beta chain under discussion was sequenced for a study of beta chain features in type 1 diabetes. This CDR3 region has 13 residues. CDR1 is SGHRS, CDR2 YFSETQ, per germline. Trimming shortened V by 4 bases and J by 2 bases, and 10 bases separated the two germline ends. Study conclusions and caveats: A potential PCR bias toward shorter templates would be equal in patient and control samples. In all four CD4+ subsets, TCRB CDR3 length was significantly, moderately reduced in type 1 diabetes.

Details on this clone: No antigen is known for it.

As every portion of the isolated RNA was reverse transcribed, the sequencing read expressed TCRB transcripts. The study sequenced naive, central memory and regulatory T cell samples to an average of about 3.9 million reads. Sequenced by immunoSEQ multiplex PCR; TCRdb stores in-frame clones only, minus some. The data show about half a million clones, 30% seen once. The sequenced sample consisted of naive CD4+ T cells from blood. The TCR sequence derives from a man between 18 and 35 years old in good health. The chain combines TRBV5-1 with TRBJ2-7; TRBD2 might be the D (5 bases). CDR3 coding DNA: TGCGCCAGCAGCCCCGGGGTCCCCTACGAGCAGTACTTC. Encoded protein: CASSPGVPYEQYF.